This TCR beta chain is from a study of radiotherapy plus CTLA-4 blockade in lung cancer. The study's findings and limits: Blood saw expansion of tumor-derived TCR clones after radiotherapy plus ipilimumab.

Germline V gives CDR1 SGHNT, CDR2 YYREEE (reference sequence). V shed 5 bases and J shed 5 bases, with 18 bases lying between them. The CDR3 spans 15 residues. About this clone: Antigen unknown.

Measured with immunoSEQ multiplex PCR; TCRdb has only the in-frame clones, and not every one. Among some 120,000 clones listed, 81% were seen once. The TCR originated in a human donor with non-small cell lung cancer that progressed on radiotherapy plus ipilimumab. Some clones in this sample may be carry-over from other donors' samples. Specimen: peripheral blood, collected from a patient treated with radiotherapy plus ipilimumab. The chain joins TRBV5-4 to TRBJ2-3; TRBD2 might be the D (5 bases). The CDR3: CASRRADASGDTQYF. CDR3 in DNA: TGTGCCAGCAGGCGGGCGGACGCGTCCGGAGATACGCAGTATTTT.